A single sample gave rise to the 22 T cell receptor beta chains below, sequenced in a study of T-cell reconstitution after alpha-beta-depleted transplantation in children. The TCRbeta library incorporated unique molecular identifiers. TCRdb re-called the PCR reads through MiXCR, storing one row per CDR3 protein. The sample lists approximately 1,000,000 distinct CDR3 sequences; about 26% were seen once. The material was PBMCs, mostly from graft donor cells, obtained 360 days after TCRalphabeta/CD19-depleted stem cell transplant. These receptors were taken from a boy in the first two years of life who had a stem cell transplant for SCID, so the T cells may come from the graft donor.

V usage is TRBV20-1 and J usage is TRBJ2-1, with TRBD1 matching over 9 bases. The length of the CDR3 is 14 residues. With V trimmed by 5 bases and J by 3 bases, 5 bases remained unmatched. The germline CDR1 and CDR2 sequences are DFQATT and SNEGSKA (reference sequence). CDR3 residues: CSADRDRVYNEQFF. CDR3 coding DNA: TGCAGTGCTGACCGGGACAGGGTCTACAATGAGCAGTTCTTC.

This clonotype was detected only a few times. The CDR3 DNA reads TGCGCCAGCAGCCCATCTCCGGGGGGAGATACGCAGTATTTT. Translation: CASSPSPGGDTQYF. The genes are TRBV5-1 and TRBJ2-3, with 7 bases that match TRBD2. The J segment lost 5 bases and the V segment lost 4 bases, leaving 7 bases of the junction unmatched. Germline loops: CDR1 SGHRS, CDR2 YFSETQ. The CDR3 has 14 amino acids.

V gene TRBV20-1 combines with J gene TRBJ1-1, with a weak D call TRBD1 (6 bases). CDR1 is DFQATT and CDR2 is SNEGSKA in the germline V gene (reference sequence). V was shortened by 1 base and J by 0 bases, with 9 bases between the two germline ends. The CDR3 totals 14 residues. Here the CDR3 DNA reads TGCAGTGCTAGAGCCCAGGGGCTGAACACTGAAGCTTTCTTT. It codes for CSARAQGLNTEAFF.

The sample holds a few counts of this clonotype. The chain carries TRBV24-1 and TRBJ2-5, with D possibly being TRBD1 or TRBD2 (5 bases each). V lost 4 bases and J lost 4, with 12 bases in between. CDR1 KGHDR and CDR2 SFDVKD come from the germline V gene. CDR3 length: 14 amino acids. The CDR3 nucleotides read TGTGCCACCAGTGAGGGACCCCGCGGAGAGACCCAGTACTTC. Encoded protein: CATSEGPRGETQYF.

This chain connects TRBV20-1 to TRBJ1-1; D is possibly TRBD1 (5 bases). The CDR3 is 14 residues long. V gave up 6 bases and J gave up 1 base, with 15 bases separating them. Germline lookup yields CDR1 DFQATT and CDR2 SNEGSKA (reference sequence). The CDR3 here is CSANPTAGNTEAFF. The CDR3 nucleotides are TGCAGTGCCAACCCGACAGCTGGGAACACTGAAGCTTTCTTT.

V is TRBV7-9 and J is TRBJ2-1; 11 bases map to TRBD2. After removal of 5 bases from V and 9 bases from J, the junction contained 6 bases not matched to a gene. The CDR3 is 14 residues long. CDR1 is SEHNR, CDR2 FQNEAQ, per germline (reference sequence). In DNA form, the CDR3 reads TGTGCCAGCAGCCCGGGACTAGCGGCGGGTGAGCAGTTCTTC. It is translated as CASSPGLAAGEQFF.

This clonotype was observed a handful of times. The chain recombines TRBV6-5 with TRBJ2-7; 7 bases agree with TRBD1. This CDR3 comprises 18 residues. J gave up 0 bases and V 0 bases, and 11 bases lay outside the gene matches. CDR1 and CDR2 from the germline V gene are MNHEY and SVGAGI. The CDR3 loop reads CASSYSPAGGVGSYEQYF. The CDR3 region has the DNA TGTGCCAGCAGTTACTCACCCGCAGGGGGAGTAGGCTCCTACGAGCAGTACTTC.

The CDR3 region has the DNA TGTGCCAGCAGCCACCCGCAGCTGAACACTGAAGCTTTCTTT. Translating gives CASSHPQLNTEAFF. The chain couples TRBV12-3 or TRBV12-4 to TRBJ1-1; D not resolved. The V and J ends lost 6 bases and 0 bases respectively, with 11 bases between them. The CDR3 consists of 14 residues.

This clonotype was counted ten times or more. V usage is TRBV12-3 or TRBV12-4 and J usage is TRBJ1-1, with 7 bases lining up with TRBD1. This CDR3 comprises 13 residues. V was pared by 5 bases and J by 5 bases, with 5 bases of the junction left unmatched. CDR3 loop: CASSKTGLTEAFF. In nucleotides, the CDR3 is TGTGCCAGCAGTAAGACAGGGTTAACTGAAGCTTTCTTT.

This clonotype was picked up a small number of times. The chain joins TRBV15 to TRBJ2-3; 7 bases fit TRBD1. V gave up 0 bases and J gave up 2 bases; unmatched junction bases: 2. CDR1 is LNHNV, CDR2 YYDKDF, per germline (reference sequence). The CDR3 sequence is 15 residues long. The CDR3 DNA follows: TGTGCCACCAGCAGAGAGACAGGGTCCACAGATACGCAGTATTTT. Amino acids: CATSRETGSTDTQYF.

The genes are TRBV5-1 and TRBJ2-1; tentatively, D is TRBD2 (5 bases). Germline V gene sequence: CDR1 SGHRS, CDR2 YFSETQ. Trimming left V 9 bases short and J 7 bases short, with 14 bases between. This CDR3 spans 12 amino acids. This chain's CDR3 is CATGVVANEQFF. The DNA for the CDR3 is TGCGCCACCGGGGTAGTGGCGAATGAGCAGTTCTTC. The whole variable domain, remainder taken from reference TRBV5-1 and TRBJ2-1, is KAGVTQTPRYLIKTRGQQVTLSCSPISGHRSVSWYQQTPGQGLQFLFEYFSETQRNKGNFPGRFSGRQFSNSRSEMNVSTLELGDSALYLCATGVVANEQFFGPGTRLTVL.

This clonotype was seen a few times. The chain recombines TRBV12-3 or TRBV12-4 with TRBJ1-1; D not certain. V was cut by 4 bases and J by 4 bases, with 16 bases left in between. The CDR3 runs to 15 residues. The CDR3 DNA sequence: TGTGCCAGCAGTTCCCGGCCCGCAAAGGGCACTGAAGCTTTCTTT. It specifies CASSSRPAKGTEAFF.

This clonotype was recorded a few times. The chain joins TRBV4-2 to TRBJ2-2; 8 bases are a match to TRBD1. V lost 1 base to trimming and J lost 1 base; unmatched junction nucleotides: 2. Germline CDR1 reads LGHNA; CDR2 reads YNFKEQ. This CDR3 is built from 16 residues. CDR3 in DNA: TGTGCCAGCAGCCAAGTCGGGACAGGGAACACCGGGGAGCTGTTTTTT. Amino acids: CASSQVGTGNTGELFF.

V is TRBV7-2 and J is TRBJ2-3, with D possibly being TRBD2 (6 bases). The ends were cut back, 5 bases at V and 1 base at J, with 16 bases in the middle. Germline V CDR1 and CDR2: SGHTA, FQGNSA. The CDR3 has 16 amino acids. The CDR3 sequence is CASSPRGASGTDTQYF. CDR3 nucleotide sequence: TGTGCCAGCAGCCCTAGAGGCGCTAGCGGCACAGATACGCAGTATTTT. Supplemented by reference TRBV7-2 and TRBJ2-3, the full variable domain reads GAGVSQSPSNKVTEKGKDVELRCDPISGHTALYWYRQSLGQGLEFLIYFQGNSAPDKSGLPSDRFSAERTGGSVSTLTIQRTQQEDSAVYLCASSPRGASGTDTQYFGPGTRLTVL.

The chain links TRBV28 to TRBJ2-5; TRBD1 matches at 9 bases. The CDR3 is 15 amino acids. V dropped 6 bases and J dropped 5; count of bases not matched to a gene: 10. Germline lookup yields CDR1 MDHEN and CDR2 SYDVKM. CDR3 sequence reads: CASRQDRGSQETQYF. The CDR3 DNA reads TGTGCCAGCAGGCAAGACAGGGGGTCACAGGAGACCCAGTACTTC.

This clonotype was seen a handful of times. V usage is TRBV3-1 and J usage is TRBJ2-7, with D unclear. The CDR3 covers 14 residues. The germline gives CDR1 LGHDT, CDR2 YNNKEL (reference sequence). Deletions cut 0 bases from V and 0 bases from J, with 6 bases between. CDR3 amino acids: CASSQERISYEQYF. CDR3 coding DNA: TGTGCCAGCAGCCAAGAAAGGATCTCCTACGAGCAGTACTTC.

The chain carries TRBV5-1 and TRBJ2-1; TRBD2 aligns across 15 bases. In germline, CDR1 is SGHRS, CDR2 YFSETQ. With 0 bases clipped from V and 1 base from J, the junction kept 2 bases outside the gene matches. This CDR3 is 18 amino acids long. The CDR3, as DNA: TGCGCCAGCAGCTTGGGAGGGACTAGCGGGGGGTCCTACAATGAGCAGTTCTTC. Residues: CASSLGGTSGGSYNEQFF.

The chain combines TRBV30 with TRBJ2-7; 10 positions agree with TRBD2. The CDR3 contains 11 residues. V lost 8 bases, J lost 2 bases, and 0 bases stayed unmatched. Germline V gene sequence: CDR1 GTSNPN, CDR2 SVGIG (reference sequence). CDR3 in amino acids: CAGTSAYEQYF. In nucleotides, the CDR3 is TGTGCCGGGACTAGCGCCTACGAGCAGTACTTC.

The genes are TRBV20-1 and TRBJ2-1; D tentatively fits TRBD1 or TRBD2 (5 bases each). The germline V and J ends were trimmed by 3 bases and 1 base, with 10 bases remaining between them. This CDR3 is built from 14 residues. Germline V CDR1 and CDR2: DFQATT, SNEGSKA (reference sequence). CDR3 DNA sequence: TGCAGTGCTAGTGGGACGGTATCCTACAATGAGCAGTTCTTC. As protein: CSASGTVSYNEQFF.

This clonotype was counted between two and nine times. The chain is built from TRBV28 and TRBJ2-3, with 9 bases aligning to TRBD1. Losses at the gene ends were 2 bases for V and 6 bases for J; bases not matched to a gene: 12. The CDR3 consists of 17 residues. Germline-derived CDR1 and CDR2 are MDHEN and SYDVKM. Here the CDR3 DNA reads TGTGCCAGCAGTTTACATAATCCGGGACAGGGAGTGGATACGCAGTATTTT. This gives the protein CASSLHNPGQGVDTQYF.

The J gene is TRBJ1-1, the V gene TRBV7-3, with unresolved D. Germline lookup yields CDR1 SGHTA and CDR2 FQGTGA. The CDR3 totals 15 residues. Trimming removed 0 bases from V and 1 base from J, with 9 bases in between. Here the CDR3 DNA reads TGTGCCAGCAGCTTAACGCGACACGAGAACACTGAAGCTTTCTTT. Amino acids: CASSLTRHENTEAFF.

The chain is built from TRBV28 and TRBJ2-7; D possibly uses TRBD1 or TRBD2 (5 bases each). Germline V CDR1 and CDR2: MDHEN, SYDVKM. The CDR3 consists of 13 residues. Between the trimmed V and J ends, which lost 11 bases and 6 bases, there was a span of 20 bases. For the CDR3, the DNA is TGTGCCGGGGGACCAAATCTGGGGACCGAGCAGTACTTC. It yields the protein CAGGPNLGTEQYF.